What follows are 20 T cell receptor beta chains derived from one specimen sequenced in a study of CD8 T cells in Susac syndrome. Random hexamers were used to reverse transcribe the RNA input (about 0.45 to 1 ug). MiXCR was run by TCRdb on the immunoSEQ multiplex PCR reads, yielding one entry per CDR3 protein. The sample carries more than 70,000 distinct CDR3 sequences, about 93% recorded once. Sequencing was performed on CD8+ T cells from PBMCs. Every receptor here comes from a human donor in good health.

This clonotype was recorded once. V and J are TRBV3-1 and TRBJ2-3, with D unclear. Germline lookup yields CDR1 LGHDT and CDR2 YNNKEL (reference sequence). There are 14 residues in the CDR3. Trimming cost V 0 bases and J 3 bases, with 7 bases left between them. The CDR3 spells CASSQDRATDTQYF. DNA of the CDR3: TGTGCCAGCAGCCAAGATAGGGCTACAGATACGCAGTATTTT.

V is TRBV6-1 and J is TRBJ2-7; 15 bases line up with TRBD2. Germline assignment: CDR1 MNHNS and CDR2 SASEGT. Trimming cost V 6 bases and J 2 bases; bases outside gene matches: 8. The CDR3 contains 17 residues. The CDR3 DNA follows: TGTGCCAGCAGAGGTGGGACTAGCGGGGGGTACGCCTACGAGCAGTACTTC. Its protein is CASRGGTSGGYAYEQYF.

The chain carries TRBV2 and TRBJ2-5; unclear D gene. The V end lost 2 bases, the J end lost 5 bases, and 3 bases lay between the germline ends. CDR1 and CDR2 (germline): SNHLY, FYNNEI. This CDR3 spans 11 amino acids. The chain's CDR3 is CASSETETQYF. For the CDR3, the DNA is TGTGCCAGCAGTGAAACGGAGACCCAGTACTTC.

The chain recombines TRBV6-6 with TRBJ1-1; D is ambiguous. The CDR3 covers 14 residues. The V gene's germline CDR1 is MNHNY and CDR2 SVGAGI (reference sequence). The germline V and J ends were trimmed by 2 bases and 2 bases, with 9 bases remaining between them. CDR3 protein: CASSYREGNTEAFF. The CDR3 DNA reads TGTGCCAGCAGTTACCGCGAGGGAAACACTGAAGCTTTCTTT.

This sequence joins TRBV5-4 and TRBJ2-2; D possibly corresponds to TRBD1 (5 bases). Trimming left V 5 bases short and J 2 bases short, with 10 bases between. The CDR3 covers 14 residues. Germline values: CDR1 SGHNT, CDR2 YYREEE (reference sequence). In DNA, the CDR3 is TGTGCCAGCAGTACAGGAGAAAACACCGGGGAGCTGTTTTTT. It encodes CASSTGENTGELFF.

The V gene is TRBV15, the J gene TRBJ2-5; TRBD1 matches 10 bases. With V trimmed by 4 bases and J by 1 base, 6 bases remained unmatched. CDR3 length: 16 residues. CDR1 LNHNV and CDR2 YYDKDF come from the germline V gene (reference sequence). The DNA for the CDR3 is TGTGCCACCAGCACGTCCGGGACAGGGGCCCAAGAGACCCAGTACTTC. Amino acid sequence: CATSTSGTGAQETQYF. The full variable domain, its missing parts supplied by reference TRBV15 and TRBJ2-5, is DAMVIQNPRYQVTQFGKPVTLSCSQTLNHNVMYWYQQKSSQAPKLLFHYYDKDFNNEADTPDNFQSRRPNTSFCFLDIRSPGLGDTAMYLCATSTSGTGAQETQYFGPGTRLLVL.

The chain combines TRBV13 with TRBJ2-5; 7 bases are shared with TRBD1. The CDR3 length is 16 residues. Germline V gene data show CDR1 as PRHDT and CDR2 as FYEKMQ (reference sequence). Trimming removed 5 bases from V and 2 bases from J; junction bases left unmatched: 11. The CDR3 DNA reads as TGTGCCAGCAGCCCAAAGACAGGGCCGATACAAGAGACCCAGTACTTC. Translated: CASSPKTGPIQETQYF.

The CDR3 here is CASSYWAGERDSPLHF. In nucleotides, the CDR3 is TGTGCCAGCAGTTACTGGGCAGGGGAAAGGGATTCACCCCTCCACTTT. The chain recombines TRBV6-6 with TRBJ1-6; tentative D call: TRBD1 (6 bases). The CDR3 runs 16 residues. CDR1 is MNHNY, CDR2 SVGAGI, per germline (reference sequence). V shed 1 base and J shed 8 bases, with 15 bases lying between them.

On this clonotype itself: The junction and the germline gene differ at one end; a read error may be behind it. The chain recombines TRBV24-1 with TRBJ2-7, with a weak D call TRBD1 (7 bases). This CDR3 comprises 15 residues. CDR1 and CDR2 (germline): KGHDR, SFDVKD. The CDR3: CAASPRGTGVKKQYF. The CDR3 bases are TGTGCCGCCAGCCCCAGGGGGACTGGGGTGAAGAAGCAGTACTTC.

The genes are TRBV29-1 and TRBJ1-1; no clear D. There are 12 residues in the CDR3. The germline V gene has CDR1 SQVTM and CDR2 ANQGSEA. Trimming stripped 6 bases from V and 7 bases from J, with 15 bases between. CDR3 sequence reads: CSVARSFGEAFF. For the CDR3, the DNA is TGCAGCGTAGCTAGATCGTTTGGTGAAGCTTTCTTT.

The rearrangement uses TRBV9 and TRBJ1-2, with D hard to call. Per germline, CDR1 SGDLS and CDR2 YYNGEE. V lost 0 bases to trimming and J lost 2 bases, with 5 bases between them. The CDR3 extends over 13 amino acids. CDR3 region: CASSVAGNYGYTF. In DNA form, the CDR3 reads TGTGCCAGCAGCGTAGCAGGAAACTATGGCTACACCTTC. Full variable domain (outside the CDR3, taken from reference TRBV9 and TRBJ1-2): DSGVTQTPKHLITATGQRVTLRCSPRSGDLSVYWYQQSLDQGLQFLIQYYNGEERAKGNILERFSAQQFPDLHSELNLSSLELGDSALYFCASSVAGNYGYTFGSGTRLTVV.

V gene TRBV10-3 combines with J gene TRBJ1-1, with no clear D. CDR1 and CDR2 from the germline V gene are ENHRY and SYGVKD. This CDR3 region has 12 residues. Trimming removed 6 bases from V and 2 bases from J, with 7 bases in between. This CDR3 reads CAIRKENTEAFF. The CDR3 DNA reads TGTGCCATCAGGAAAGAAAACACTGAAGCTTTCTTT.

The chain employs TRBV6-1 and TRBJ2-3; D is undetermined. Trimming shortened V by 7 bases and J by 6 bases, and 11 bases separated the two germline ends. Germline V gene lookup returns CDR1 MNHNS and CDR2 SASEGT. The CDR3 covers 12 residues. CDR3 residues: CASTRLDDTQYF. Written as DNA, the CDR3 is TGTGCCAGCACCCGGCTCGATGATACGCAGTATTTT.

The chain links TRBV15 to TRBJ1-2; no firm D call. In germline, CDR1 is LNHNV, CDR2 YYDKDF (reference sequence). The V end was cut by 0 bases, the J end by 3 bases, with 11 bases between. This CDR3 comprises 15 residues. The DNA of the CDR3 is TGTGCCACCAGCAGAGATGTCACAGTCTACTATGGCTACACCTTC. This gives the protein CATSRDVTVYYGYTF.

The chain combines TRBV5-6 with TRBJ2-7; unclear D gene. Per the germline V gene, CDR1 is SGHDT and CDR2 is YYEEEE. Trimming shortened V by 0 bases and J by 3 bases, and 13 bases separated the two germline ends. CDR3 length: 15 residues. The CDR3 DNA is TGTGCCAGCAGCTTGGAGCTCGGAACGGGCTACGAGCAGTACTTC. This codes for CASSLELGTGYEQYF.

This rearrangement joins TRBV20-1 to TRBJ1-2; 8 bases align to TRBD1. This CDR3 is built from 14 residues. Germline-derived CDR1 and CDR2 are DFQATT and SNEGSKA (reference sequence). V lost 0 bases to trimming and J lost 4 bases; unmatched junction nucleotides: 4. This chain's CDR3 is CSARERQGPYGYTF. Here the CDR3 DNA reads TGCAGTGCTAGAGAAAGACAGGGGCCCTATGGCTACACCTTC.

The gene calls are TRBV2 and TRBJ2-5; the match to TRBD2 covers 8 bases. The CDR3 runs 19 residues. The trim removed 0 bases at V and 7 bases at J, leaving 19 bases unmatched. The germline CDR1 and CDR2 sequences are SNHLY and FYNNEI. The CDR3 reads CASSEALTGLRRGAGTQYF. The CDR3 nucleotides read TGTGCCAGCAGTGAAGCGCTTACAGGCCTCAGGCGGGGGGCCGGGACCCAGTACTTC.

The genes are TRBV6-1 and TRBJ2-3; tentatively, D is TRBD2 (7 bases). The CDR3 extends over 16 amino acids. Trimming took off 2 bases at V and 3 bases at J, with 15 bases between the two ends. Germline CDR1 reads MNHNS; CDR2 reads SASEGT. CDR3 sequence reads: CASSEWEGDLTDTQYF. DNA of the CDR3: TGTGCCAGCAGTGAATGGGAGGGGGATTTAACAGATACGCAGTATTTT.

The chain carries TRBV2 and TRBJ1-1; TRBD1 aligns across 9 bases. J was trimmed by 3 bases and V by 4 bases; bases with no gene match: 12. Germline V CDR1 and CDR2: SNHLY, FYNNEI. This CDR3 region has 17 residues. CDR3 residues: CASSGGNRGPEDTEAFF. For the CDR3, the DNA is TGTGCCAGCAGTGGAGGGAACAGGGGGCCAGAGGACACTGAAGCTTTCTTT.

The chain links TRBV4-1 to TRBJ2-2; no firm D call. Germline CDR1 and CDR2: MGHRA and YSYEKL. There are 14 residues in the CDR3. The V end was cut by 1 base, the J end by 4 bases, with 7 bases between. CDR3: CASSQAKGTGELFF. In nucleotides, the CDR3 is TGCGCCAGCAGCCAAGCCAAGGGCACCGGGGAGCTGTTTTTT.